Given below is one T cell receptor beta chain in context. Its antigen is not yet known. No base quality information exists; no much larger clone differs at one position. Explained via the paper, the treatment or condition label denotes: 15 to 20 received Ad26.COV2.S at low or high dose, single or two shots; roughly 5 received placebo; per-sample allocation not given. Repertoires of vaccine and placebo recipients were sequenced from samples collected on day 63 after the first injection. Between 29 July and 7 August 2020, Cohort 1b enrolled around 24 adults aged 18-55 years at one site in Boston, USA. Ad26.COV2.S consisted of a replication-incompetent adenovirus type 26 vector by which a prefusion-stabilized SARS-CoV-2 spike protein from the original Wuhan strain was expressed. The immunoSEQ Assay was used to sequence TCRbeta CDR3 regions. After extraction, genomic DNA underwent amplification by bias-controlled multiplex PCR, followed by high-throughput sequencing. In the source study's methods: To quantify the absolute abundance of every unique TCRbeta CDR3 region, sequences were collapsed and filtered. T cell fraction was estimated by normalizing TCRbeta template counts to usable DNA, which was measured by amplifying reference genes present in all nucleated cells. Repertoire TCRs were annotated as SARS-CoV-2-specific by exact matching of V gene, CDR3 amino acid sequence and J gene to a known reactive TCR set. The reference SARS-CoV-2 TCR set was derived from MIRA and filtered for enrichment in COVID-19-positive ImmuneCODE repertoires, a step that removed public or cross-reactive TCRs. Using the MIRA antigens, annotated TCRs were further analysed by specific ORF or by position within an ORF. Depth was the summed frequency of annotated unique rearrangements, while breadth was defined as annotated unique rearrangements over total unique productive rearrangements. Two-sided Wilcoxon rank-sum tests were used to compare TCR breadth between groups. Sourced from immuneACCESS, this table was stored by TCRdb with only in-frame sequences that have V and J called. A share of the clones is absent; for the studies checked, an unresolved V gene accounts for under half, and the remainder has no known explanation. Clone size and V and J calls were adopted from that table, with D and trimming inferred from the DNA. Present in this sample are about 680,000 clones, about 89% of which were seen just once. The biggest ten clones account for over 1.3% of the sample.

The data are from a study of Ad26.COV2.S vaccination and SARS-CoV-2 variants (dated by TCRdb to about 2021). Background for the entire study: Donors in the vaccine arm were drawn from COV1001, a multicentre, randomized, double-blind, placebo-controlled phase I-IIa trial testing Ad26.COV2.S in healthy adults. Ad26.COV2.S was given intramuscularly at 5x10^10 or 1x10^11 viral particles, as a single shot or as two shots 56 days apart. TCRbeta repertoire sequencing was used to assess the specificity and breadth of SARS-CoV-2-reactive T cell receptors after Ad26.COV2.S vaccination. A total of approximately 30 samples were included in the TCR-sequenced set, comprising approximately 20 Ad26.COV2.S vaccine recipients, 5 placebo recipients and 8 SARS-CoV-2 convalescent individuals. Trial participants were randomized into five groups of five, in which low-dose or high-dose Ad26.COV2.S was given once or twice, or placebo was given on both occasions. Investigators remained blinded to trial group allocation during experiments and outcome assessment. General conclusions and limits of the study: Non-spike TCR breadth was comparable between vaccine and placebo recipients, consistent with the vaccine containing only spike. Compared with placebo recipients, Ad26.COV2.S recipients showed higher spike-specific TCR breadth (P = 0.0014). According to the authors, total T cell responses may have been underestimated by the TCR breadth and depth analyses. Substantial breadth of spike-specific CD8+ and CD4+ T cell responses was reported after vaccination. The study lacked the statistical power to compare responses across vaccine doses or regimens.

Ends trimmed: V by 10 bases, J by 6 bases; bases unmatched to a gene: 4. CDR1 is given as LNHDA and CDR2 as SQIVND, both from the germline V gene (reference sequence). The CDR3 sequence holds 12 residues, the cysteine and phenylalanine included. Of the read, only the CDR3 DNA is kept; its 36 bases are in frame from base 1. The source of this sequence is a person between 18 and 65 years old who received the Ad26.COV2.S COVID-19 vaccine or a placebo. The V and J segments used are TRBV19 and TRBJ1-5, with 9 junctional bases fitting TRBD1. Sequenced here: peripheral blood, sampled in a trial of Ad26.COV2.S vaccine versus placebo. The base sequence is TGTGCCATAGGACAGGGGACTCAGCCCCAGCATTTT. Its coded protein is CAIGQGTQPQHF. With the rest looked up from the reference TRBV19 and TRBJ1-5 genes rather than sequenced, the full variable domain is DGGITQSPKYLFRKEGQNVTLSCEQNLNHDAMYWYRQDPGQGLRLIYYSQIVNDFQKGDIAEGYSVSREKKESFPLTVTSAQKNPTAFYLCAIGQGTQPQHFGDGTRLSIL.